The 18 T cell receptor beta chains listed next were all sequenced from one sample in a study of beta chain features in type 1 diabetes. Expressed TCRB transcripts got sequenced, as all isolated RNA was reverse transcribed. Profiled with immunoSEQ multiplex PCR; TCRdb holds only in-frame clones, not every one. The sample yields nearly 350,000 clones, under 8.5% seen once. Sequenced: central memory CD4+ T cells from blood. All receptors derive from a young woman in good health.

The chain links TRBV5-4 to TRBJ2-5, with no clear D. The CDR3 covers 13 residues. V was clipped by 2 bases and J by 5 bases, with 10 bases between them. From germline, CDR1 is SGHNT and CDR2 YYREEE (reference sequence). CDR3 nucleotides: TGTGCCAGCAGCTTAATGTATTCGGAGACCCAGTACTTC. Its translation: CASSLMYSETQYF.

This clone was observed at least ten times. The V gene is TRBV4-3, the J gene TRBJ1-4; D may be TRBD1 (5 bases). The CDR3 is made up of 17 amino acids. V was shortened by 0 bases and J by 0 bases, with 11 bases between the two germline ends. The V gene's germline CDR1 is LGHNA and CDR2 YSLEER. The CDR3 spells CASSQDWGIATNEKLFF. CDR3 nucleotides: TGCGCCAGCAGCCAAGATTGGGGCATTGCAACTAATGAAAAACTGTTTTTT.

This clone appeared a few times. Distinct nucleotide sequences in the sample also encode this CDR3. The chain is built from TRBV6-5 and TRBJ2-5; D is unresolved. The CDR3 is 11 amino acids. V lost 2 bases and J 4 bases, leaving 2 bases between the germline ends. CDR1 is MNHEY and CDR2 is SVGAGI in the germline V gene. This CDR3 reads CASSYGETQYF. The CDR3 bases are TGTGCCAGCAGTTACGGAGAGACCCAGTACTTC.

The chain carries TRBV18 and TRBJ2-1; 7 bases match TRBD1. J lost 8 bases, V lost 0 bases, and 7 bases had no gene match. The CDR3 has 15 amino acids. Per the germline V gene, CDR1 is KGHSH and CDR2 is LQKENI. Here the CDR3 DNA reads TGTGCCAGCTCACCACCGACAGGGTGGTATCATGAGCAGTTCTTC. It encodes CASSPPTGWYHEQFF.

This clone was observed at least ten times. The sample has other DNA sequences that encode this CDR3 too. The chain combines TRBV28 with TRBJ1-5; unclear D gene. The CDR3 totals 12 residues. V dropped 5 bases and J dropped 3 bases, with 5 bases sitting between them. Looked up from germline, CDR1 is MDHEN and CDR2 is SYDVKM. The CDR3 spells CASSPLNQPQHF. The CDR3 DNA reads TGTGCCAGCAGTCCGCTCAATCAGCCCCAGCATTTT.

This clone came up a few times. The rearrangement joins TRBV7-9 to TRBJ1-1; D possibly corresponds to TRBD1 (5 bases). Trimming cost V 3 bases and J 8 bases, with 16 bases left between them. Germline V gene lookup returns CDR1 SEHNR and CDR2 FQNEAQ (reference sequence). The CDR3 consists of 14 residues. CDR3 DNA: TGTGCCAGCAGCTTCCCTGCTCGGAGGACAGAAGCTTTCTTT. It codes for CASSFPARRTEAFF.

This clone occurred many times. The J gene is TRBJ1-4, the V gene TRBV14, with D unresolved. Germline V lookup: CDR1 SGHDN, CDR2 FVKESK. The CDR3 runs 14 residues. The V and J ends lost 4 bases and 3 bases respectively, with 9 bases between them. The CDR3 loop reads CASSPLVANEKLFF. The CDR3 nucleotides are TGTGCCAGCAGCCCACTGGTGGCTAATGAAAAACTGTTTTTT.

This clone was picked up a small number of times. This sequence joins TRBV7-9 and TRBJ2-1; D is unresolved. Trimming left V 4 bases short and J 6 bases short, with 16 bases between. The germline CDR1 and CDR2 sequences are SEHNR and FQNEAQ (reference sequence). This CDR3 region has 15 residues. CDR3 loop: CASSSRKTGINEQFF. The DNA of the CDR3 is TGTGCCAGCAGCTCTAGAAAGACCGGCATCAATGAGCAGTTCTTC.

The J gene is TRBJ1-5, the V gene TRBV15, with TRBD1 as a possible D gene (6 bases). The V and J ends lost 0 bases and 3 bases respectively, with 12 bases between them. The CDR3 loop spans 16 amino acids. Germline lookup yields CDR1 LNHNV and CDR2 YYDKDF (reference sequence). The CDR3 here is CATSRDGGPTNQPQHF. DNA for the CDR3: TGTGCCACCAGCAGAGATGGGGGCCCGACCAATCAGCCCCAGCATTTT.

This chain joins TRBV9 and TRBJ2-5, with 10 bases lining up with TRBD2. This CDR3 region has 18 residues. CDR1 and CDR2 from the germline V gene are SGDLS and YYNGEE. V lost 4 bases, J lost 1 base, and 13 bases stayed unmatched. The CDR3 reads CASSLSGASGSGQETQYF. The CDR3 nucleotides are TGTGCCAGCAGCTTGTCGGGGGCTAGCGGGAGTGGCCAAGAGACCCAGTACTTC.

V usage is TRBV11-1 and J usage is TRBJ1-1, with D uncertain. CDR1 and CDR2 (germline): SGHAT, FQDESV (reference sequence). Trimming cost V 5 bases and J 0 bases, with 7 bases left between them. The CDR3 sequence is 13 residues long. This CDR3 is CASSPQVNTEAFF. The CDR3 nucleotides read TGTGCCAGCAGCCCTCAGGTGAACACTGAAGCTTTCTTT.

This clone was seen at least ten times. This sequence joins TRBV7-2 and TRBJ1-1; D remains ambiguous. Germline values: CDR1 SGHTA, CDR2 FQGNSA. Trimming removed 1 base at V and 3 bases at J, with 6 bases between. This CDR3 region has 13 residues. CDR3 nucleotide sequence: TGTGCCAGCAGCTTAGTTCCAGACACTGAAGCTTTCTTT. This encodes CASSLVPDTEAFF.

This chain uses TRBV5-6 with TRBJ1-2; 10 bases line up with TRBD1. The CDR3 loop spans 15 amino acids. Germline V gene lookup returns CDR1 SGHDT and CDR2 YYEEEE. Losses at the gene ends were 1 base for V and 4 bases for J; bases not matched to a gene: 4. CDR3 nucleotide sequence: TGTGCCAGCAGCTTGTGGACAGGGGGAGGCTATGGCTACACCTTC. Protein product: CASSLWTGGGYGYTF.

V is TRBV10-3 and J is TRBJ2-6; 7 bases align to TRBD1. Germline CDR1 and CDR2: ENHRY and SYGVKD. The CDR3 runs 17 residues. Trimming removed 6 bases from V and 0 bases from J; junction bases left unmatched: 8. CDR3 protein: CAISATGTVSGANVLTF. DNA for the CDR3: TGTGCCATCAGCGCGACAGGGACGGTCTCTGGGGCCAACGTCCTGACTTTC.

This clone appeared a few times. This rearrangement joins TRBV18 to TRBJ1-1; the match to TRBD1 covers 9 bases. CDR3 length equals 14 residues. V dropped 3 bases and J dropped 11; count of bases not matched to a gene: 10. Germline CDR1 reads KGHSH; CDR2 reads LQKENI. The CDR3 coding sequence is TGTGCCAGCTCACCGTCACAGGGGGCGAGTGAGGCTTTCTTT. As protein: CASSPSQGASEAFF.

This clone appeared many times. The chain combines TRBV27 with TRBJ2-1; 7 bases are a match to TRBD1. The V gene end was trimmed by 4 bases and the J gene end by 1 base; junction bases not matched to a gene: 4. The CDR3 runs to 15 residues. CDR1 MNHEY and CDR2 SMNVEV come from the germline V gene (reference sequence). The CDR3 here is CASSSRGQSYNEQFF. CDR3 DNA sequence: TGTGCCAGCAGTTCAAGGGGGCAGTCCTACAATGAGCAGTTCTTC.

This clone was detected a few times. The genes are TRBV11-1 and TRBJ1-1, with 7 bases lining up with TRBD1. The CDR3 consists of 14 residues. Trimming cost V 8 bases and J 0 bases; bases outside gene matches: 6. Germline V gene sequence: CDR1 SGHAT, CDR2 FQDESV (reference sequence). CDR3 nucleotides: TGTGCCAGCTGTAGGGGGCCGATGAACACTGAAGCTTTCTTT. Protein product: CASCRGPMNTEAFF.

This clone has more than one count but fewer than ten. The rearrangement links TRBV15 to TRBJ2-2; 10 positions match TRBD2. Germline V gene data show CDR1 as LNHNV and CDR2 as YYDKDF (reference sequence). The CDR3 loop spans 16 amino acids. The V segment lost 2 bases and the J segment 4 bases; nucleotides outside the gene matches: 4. CDR3 sequence reads: CATSRPTSGLTGELFF. CDR3 nucleotide sequence: TGTGCCACCAGCAGACCGACTAGCGGGCTCACCGGGGAGCTGTTTTTT.